This T cell receptor (beta chain) was found in a study of CXCR3-negative and CXCR3-positive naive CD8 T cells. Study details: The libraries together contributed about 135 million TRB reads, each supplying about 1.5 +/- 0.3 million. Points from the study as a whole: The TRBV-TRBJ usage of naive CXCR3-negative and CXCR3-positive cells was similar, but that of memory cells differed. Fresh PBMCs were used in most assays, and CXCR3 expression partially decreased after cryopreservation. Both naive subsets had comparably high diversity; memory CD8+ cells much lower.

Points on this clonotype: The antigen remains unidentified.

5' RACE that incorporated UMI labels was used to prepare the TRB cDNA libraries. TCRdb reprocessed the 5' RACE reads; each CDR3 protein has one entry and no DNA is given. The sample table sets out several thousand distinct CDR3 sequences. This CDR3 is built from 14 residues. Germline V lookup: CDR1 MGHRA, CDR2 YSYEKL. Sequences were obtained from naive CXCR3- CD8+ T cells from blood. The subset denotes: CD45RO-CCR7+CD27+CD95- naive CD8+ T cells lacking CXCR3 (TNR3-). The sequence was obtained from a human donor in good health. Some clones in this sample may be carry-over from other donors' samples. The J gene is TRBJ2-7, the V gene TRBV4-1. Here the CDR3 reads CASSQEENLYEQYF.